The T cell receptor (beta chain) described here comes from a study of blood T cell repertoires in COVID-19. Study background: The United States, Italy and Spain were the sources of the acute and convalescent COVID-19 samples. Nucleic acid was either cDNA or gDNA, and it came from T cells, B-cell-depleted T cells, or PBMCs.

The CDR3 sequence is 13 residues long. Germline V lookup: CDR1 MRHNA, CDR2 SNTAGT. V lost 3 bases and J 1 base, leaving 6 bases between the germline ends. In the study's own analysis: Amplification of reference gene primers was used by the study to estimate nucleated cell counts. Generated by immunoSEQ multiplex PCR, the TCRdb table keeps only in-frame clones and is missing some. V and J calls and clone size are as listed in that table; D and trimming were resolved from the DNA. The repertoire holds 100,000 to 110,000 clones, with just under 80% as singletons. Input material: peripheral blood. The chain carries TRBV6-4 and TRBJ1-1; D not certain. The clonotype originates from a woman in her 70s with acute or convalescent COVID-19. The CDR3 here is CASSEARNTEAFF. CDR3 sequence (DNA): TGTGCCAGCAGTGAAGCAAGGAACACTGAAGCTTTCTTT.